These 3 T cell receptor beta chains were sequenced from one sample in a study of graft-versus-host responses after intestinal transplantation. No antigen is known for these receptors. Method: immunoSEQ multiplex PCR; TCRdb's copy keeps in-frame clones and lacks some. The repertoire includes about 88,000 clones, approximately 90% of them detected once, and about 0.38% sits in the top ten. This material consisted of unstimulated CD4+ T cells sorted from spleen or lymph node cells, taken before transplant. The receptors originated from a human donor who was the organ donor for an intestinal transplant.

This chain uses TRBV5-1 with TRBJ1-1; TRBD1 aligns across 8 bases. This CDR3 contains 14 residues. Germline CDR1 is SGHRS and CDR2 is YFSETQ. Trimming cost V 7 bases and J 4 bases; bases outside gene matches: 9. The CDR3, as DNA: TGCGCCAGCGCCCTGAACAGGGGGGTCACTGAAGCTTTCTTT. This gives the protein CASALNRGVTEAFF.

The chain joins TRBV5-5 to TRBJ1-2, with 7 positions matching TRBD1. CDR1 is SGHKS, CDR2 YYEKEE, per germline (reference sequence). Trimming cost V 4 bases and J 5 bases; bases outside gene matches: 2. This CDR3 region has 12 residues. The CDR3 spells CASSPTGYGYTF. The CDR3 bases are TGTGCCAGCAGCCCGACAGGGTATGGCTACACCTTC.

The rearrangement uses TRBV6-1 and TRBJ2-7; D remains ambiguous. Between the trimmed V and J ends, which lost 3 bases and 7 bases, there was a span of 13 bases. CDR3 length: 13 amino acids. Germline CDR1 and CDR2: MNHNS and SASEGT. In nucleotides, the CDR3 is TGTGCCAGCAGTGAGAATCCCCTCAGGGAGCAGTACTTC. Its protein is CASSENPLREQYF.